This T cell receptor (beta chain) was documented in a study of identical twins. Study results and limitations: Out-of-frame alpha sequences that twins shared showed excess low generation probability. Researchers reported weaker excess twin sharing in beta out-of-frame sequences.

Turning to this clonotype: What it binds is not known.

This CDR3 has 14 residues. The V gene lost 10 bases and the J gene lost 1 base, with 11 bases spanning the gap. Carrying unique molecular identifiers, the cDNA also gained a universal primer site through template switching. TCRdb re-called the 5' RACE reads through MiXCR, storing one row per CDR3 protein. The sample carries under 1 million distinct CDR3 sequences, roughly 12% recorded once. Everyone who donated was a healthy Caucasian. The sample also formed part of further work on yellow fever vaccine responses in identical twins.

Input material: PBMCs. The rearrangement joins TRBV12-3 or TRBV12-4 to TRBJ2-6, with D possibly matching TRBD2 (5 bases). The sequence was obtained from a woman between 18 and 29 years old in good health. For the CDR3, the DNA is TGTGCCACCAAGAGGAGGTCTGGGGCCAACGTCCTGACTTTC. Its protein is CATKRRSGANVLTF.